The 10 T cell receptor beta chains presented below share a single source sample, sequenced in a study of shared clonotypes between healthy human individuals. Clones were sequenced by immunoSEQ multiplex PCR, and TCRdb holds only the in-frame ones, with some missing. The sample holds more than 2 million clones, about 94% seen once. Sequencing used naive CD4+ T cells sorted from blood. Subset indicated: CD45RA+ positively selected. Every receptor here comes from a man younger than 35 in good health.

The V and J genes are TRBV27 and TRBJ2-7, with D perhaps matching TRBD1 or TRBD2 (5 bases each). CDR1 MNHEY and CDR2 SMNVEV come from the germline V gene (reference sequence). V was cut by 4 bases and J by 4 bases, with 14 bases left in between. The CDR3 covers 14 residues. The CDR3 loop is CASSSPGTKYEQYF. CDR3 DNA: TGTGCCAGCAGTTCCCCGGGGACCAAATACGAGCAGTACTTC.

This chain links TRBV7-2 with TRBJ2-7; 11 nucleotides line up with TRBD2. Germline V gene lookup returns CDR1 SGHTA and CDR2 FQGNSA. After removal of 5 bases from V and 0 bases from J, the junction contained 6 bases not matched to a gene. This CDR3 has 16 amino acids. The CDR3 DNA follows: TGTGCCAGCAGCCAGTCGGGGACTAGCGGCTCCTACGAGCAGTACTTC. It specifies CASSQSGTSGSYEQYF.

This clone was detected once. The V call is TRBV5-1, the J call TRBJ2-5; 7 positions agree with TRBD1. Unmatched junction bases numbered 6, after V lost 4 bases and J lost 3 bases. This CDR3 is 14 amino acids long. The germline CDR1 and CDR2 sequences are SGHRS and YFSETQ. CDR3 residues: CASSQNTGEETQYF. The CDR3 nucleotides are TGCGCCAGCAGCCAGAATACAGGGGAAGAGACCCAGTACTTC.

The chain joins TRBV5-1 to TRBJ2-7, with D unresolved. The length of the CDR3 is 17 residues. Trimming left V 5 bases short and J 1 base short, with 22 bases between. Germline V gene sequence: CDR1 SGHRS, CDR2 YFSETQ. The CDR3 sequence is CASSRDGPPAPSYEQYF. The CDR3 region has the DNA TGCGCCAGCAGTCGAGACGGACCGCCTGCACCTTCCTACGAGCAGTACTTC.

J is TRBJ2-7 and V is TRBV14; D unresolved. The V end lost 1 base, the J end lost 2 bases, and 12 bases lay between the germline ends. The germline CDR1 and CDR2 sequences are SGHDN and FVKESK. This CDR3 contains 15 residues. The chain's CDR3 is CASSQAPTEPYEQYF. As DNA, the CDR3 is TGTGCCAGCAGCCAAGCGCCGACCGAGCCCTACGAGCAGTACTTC.

The rearrangement joins TRBV18 to TRBJ2-5, with 11 bases that match TRBD2. V was clipped by 6 bases and J by 4 bases; unmatched bases: 7. Germline assignment: CDR1 KGHSH and CDR2 LQKENI. The CDR3 is made up of 15 amino acids. The CDR3, as DNA: TGTGCCAGCTCGCCCAGACTAGCGGGGAGAGAGACCCAGTACTTC. Translation gives CASSPRLAGRETQYF.

To note about this clone: Other DNA sequences of this sample code for an identical CDR3. The V call is TRBV18, the J call TRBJ2-2, with 7 nucleotides matching TRBD1. V lost 3 bases and J lost 2; bases outside the gene matches: 6. The germline CDR1 and CDR2 sequences are KGHSH and LQKENI. This CDR3 is 16 amino acids long. CDR3 protein: CASSPMTGSNTGELFF. In nucleotides, the CDR3 is TGTGCCAGCTCACCCATGACAGGGAGTAACACCGGGGAGCTGTTTTTT.

This clone was recorded only once. The V gene is TRBV10-3, the J gene TRBJ2-7; TRBD2 aligns across 11 bases. From germline, CDR1 is ENHRY and CDR2 SYGVKD. V lost 8 bases, J lost 4 bases, and 10 bases stayed unmatched. The CDR3 consists of 15 residues. The CDR3 DNA sequence: TGTGCCATCGAACCTAGCGGGAGGTATGGATACGAGCAGTACTTC. The encoded protein is CAIEPSGRYGYEQYF.

V gene TRBV10-1 combines with J gene TRBJ1-2; D is ambiguous. This CDR3 spans 11 amino acids. Deletions cut 10 bases from V and 8 bases from J, with 14 bases between. From germline, CDR1 is WNHNN and CDR2 SYGVQD (reference sequence). The DNA for the CDR3 is TGCGCCAACGATAGATCGGACGGCTACACCTTC. It translates to CANDRSDGYTF.

CDR3 DNA: TGCAGCGTTGGGGACGGGAACACCGGGGAGCTGTTTTTT. Amino acid sequence: CSVGDGNTGELFF. The genes are TRBV29-1 and TRBJ2-2; D may correspond to TRBD1 or TRBD2 (5 bases each). The CDR3 sequence is 13 residues long. With 4 bases removed from V and 1 base from J, the gap between germline ends came to 7 bases. The V gene's germline CDR1 is SQVTM and CDR2 ANQGSEA.